The entry that follows covers one T cell receptor beta chain sequence. Antigen unknown. The data were obtained in a study of T cell repertoires in cytomegalovirus infection. TCRdb re-derived calls from the reads in MiXCR, one entry per CDR3 protein. This sample has around 39,000 distinct CDR3 sequences, with about 50% found just once. Germline CDR1 is SGHAT and CDR2 is FQNNGV. Trimming left V 1 base short and J 7 bases short, with 10 bases between. This CDR3 has 13 amino acids. The clonotype was recovered from a human donor in good health (CMV status not recorded). Some clones in this sample may be carry-over from other donors' samples. Sample: CD8+ T cells from cultured PBMCs, taken from culture after CMV antigen stimulation. The J gene is TRBJ1-1, the V gene TRBV11-2; unclear D gene. CDR3 nucleotide sequence: TGTGCCAGCAGCTTAGCCCGGGGTTATGAAGCTTTCTTT. It specifies CASSLARGYEAFF.